Listed below are T cell receptor beta chains from one sample, sequenced in a study of naive and memory T cell subsets. TCRdb re-called the UMI-ligation and nested PCR reads with MiXCR, one entry per CDR3 protein. The data contain roughly 150,000 distinct CDR3 sequences, roughly a fifth of them singletons. Sequences were obtained from naive CD8+ T cells from blood. The receptors stem from a human donor in good health. Both conserved end residues are part of each CDR3. D genes are given only for firm matches. Size values are once, few and many counts, or a class for expanded clones, and some rows have none.

clone size,V gene,J gene,D gene,CDR3 DNA,CDR3 protein
-,TRBV4-1,TRBJ1-5,-,TGCGCCAGCAGCCACACAGAAGGGGCCTACCAGCCCCAGCATTTT,CASSHTEGAYQPQHF
-,TRBV11-2,TRBJ2-3,-,TGTGCCAGCAGCTTATCACCTCCGGGACACAACACAGATACGCAGTATTTT,CASSLSPPGHNTDTQYF
-,TRBV29-1,TRBJ2-1,-,TGCAGCATCCCGGGGCCGAACAATGAGCAGTTCTTC,CSIPGPNNEQFF
many,TRBV5-4,TRBJ2-5,TRBD2,TGTGCCAGCAGCTTGGGGACTAGCGGGAGGGCCGGGGTAGAGACCCAGTACTTC,CASSLGTSGRAGVETQYF
-,TRBV27,TRBJ2-1,TRBD2,TGTGCCAGCAGTTCGATTAGCGGGAGGGATGAGCAGTTCTTC,CASSSISGRDEQFF
many,TRBV29-1,TRBJ2-5,TRBD2,TGCAGCGTAGACGGACTAGCCGAGTCCCAAGAGACCCAGTACTTC,CSVDGLAESQETQYF
few,TRBV5-1,TRBJ2-1,-,TGCGCCAGCAGCTTGGGCCTAGCGTACTCCTACAATGAGCAGTTCTTC,CASSLGLAYSYNEQFF
-,TRBV11-1,TRBJ2-3,-,TGTGCCAGCAGCCGTCTAGCATCCAGCACAGATACGCAGTATTTT,CASSRLASSTDTQYF
-,TRBV19,TRBJ1-5,-,TGTGCCAGTAGCCAGGGCCTTTATAGCAATCAGCCCCAGCATTTT,CASSQGLYSNQPQHF
-,TRBV28,TRBJ1-5,-,TGTGCCAGCACCCAGGGATATAGCAATCAGCCCCAGCATTTT,CASTQGYSNQPQHF
-,TRBV28,TRBJ1-5,-,TGTGCCAGCAGCTTTACCGGGCCGTACAATCAGCCCCAGCATTTT,CASSFTGPYNQPQHF
few,TRBV12-3/TRBV12-4,TRBJ1-1,-,TGTGCCAGCAGTTTAGGGGCTGAAGCTTTCTTT,CASSLGAEAFF
-,TRBV7-2,TRBJ2-7,-,TGTGCCAGCAGCTTAGTGTCGGTGAGCTCCTACGAGCAGTACTTC,CASSLVSVSSYEQYF
-,TRBV19,TRBJ2-7,TRBD2,TGTGCCAGTAGTACACTGGGACTAGCGGGAGGTGACTACGAGCAGTACTTC,CASSTLGLAGGDYEQYF
few,TRBV12-3/TRBV12-4,TRBJ2-1,TRBD2,TGTGCCAGCACCGCCGGGACTAGCGGGAGCAAGCAGTTCTTC,CASTAGTSGSKQFF
-,TRBV27,TRBJ1-1,TRBD1,TGTGCCAGCAGTTTATATGTGTGGGGAGACAGGGGAGGGAACACTGAAGCTTTCTTT,CASSLYVWGDRGGNTEAFF
few,TRBV27,TRBJ2-3,-,TGTGCCAGCAGTTTATCTCAGTCAGTTAGCACAGATACGCAGTATTTT,CASSLSQSVSTDTQYF
few,TRBV7-6,TRBJ2-1,TRBD1,TGTGCCAGCAGCCTCCGGACAGGGGGCTACCGCGGGACTTCCGACAATGAGCAGTTCTTC,CASSLRTGGYRGTSDNEQFF
-,TRBV27,TRBJ2-2,-,TGTGCCAGCAGTTTCACCGGGACCGTGATGGAGCTGTTTTTT,CASSFTGTVMELFF
few,TRBV11-2,TRBJ2-5,TRBD2,TGTGCCAGCAGCTTCGGGGGGGGAGAAGAGACCCAGTACTTC,CASSFGGGEETQYF
-,TRBV12-3/TRBV12-4,TRBJ2-5,TRBD2,TGTGCCAGCAGCCCTAGGTTGGTAGCGGGGGTACAAGAGACCCAGTACTTC,CASSPRLVAGVQETQYF
-,TRBV7-9,TRBJ2-1,-,TGTGCCAGCAGCCCCGAGAGGACCGGGTACAATGAGCAGTTCTTC,CASSPERTGYNEQFF
few,TRBV27,TRBJ2-3,TRBD1,TGTGCCAGCAGTAATGAACAGGGGCTAACCACAGATACGCAGTATTTT,CASSNEQGLTTDTQYF
-,TRBV2,TRBJ2-7,-,TGTGCCAGCGGGGCAACAAGTTACGAGCAGTACTTC,CASGATSYEQYF
few,TRBV28,TRBJ2-3,-,TGTGCCAGCAACTTAATAGGGTTTCTATCCACAGATACGCAGTATTTT,CASNLIGFLSTDTQYF
-,TRBV5-1,TRBJ2-7,-,TGCGCCAGCAGCTTGTCAATCTCCTACGAGCAGTACTTC,CASSLSISYEQYF
few,TRBV9,TRBJ2-1,TRBD1,TGTGCCAGCAGCTCTCACTCCGGGACAGGGGCAGCTTATGGGCAGTTCTTC,CASSSHSGTGAAYGQFF
few,TRBV15,TRBJ2-3,-,TGTGCCACCAGCAGAGATTTCGAGGCCCCAGATACGCAGTATTTT,CATSRDFEAPDTQYF
-,TRBV27,TRBJ2-7,TRBD2,TGTGCCAGCAGTCTATATAGCGGGAGCGAGCAGAACTTC,CASSLYSGSEQNF
-,TRBV4-3,TRBJ2-7,-,TGCGCCAGCAGCCAAGAGATGTCCCCCGAGCAGTACTTC,CASSQEMSPEQYF
-,TRBV19,TRBJ2-1,TRBD2,TGTGCCAGTATGGAGCGGGAGAGGTCCTACAATGAGCAGTTCTTC,CASMERERSYNEQFF
-,TRBV13,TRBJ2-5,-,TGTGCCAGCAGCTTAAGACAGAACCAAGAGACCCAGTACTTC,CASSLRQNQETQYF
once,TRBV12-3/TRBV12-4,TRBJ2-5,TRBD1,TGTGCCAGCAGTTTCGGGACAGAAGAAGCCCAAGAGACCCAGTACTTC,CASSFGTEEAQETQYF
few,TRBV16,TRBJ2-7,-,TGTGCCAGCGCCCAGACGACGAACTACGAGCAGTACTTC,CASAQTTNYEQYF
few,TRBV27,TRBJ2-7,-,TGTGCCAGCAGCCTCCACAGGGCGGGAGAGCAGTACTTC,CASSLHRAGEQYF
-,TRBV12-3/TRBV12-4,TRBJ2-7,-,TGTGCCAGCAGCCCTTGGGGGCATTCTTACGAGCAGTACTTC,CASSPWGHSYEQYF
many,TRBV20-1,TRBJ2-6,-,TGCAGTGCCATAAACCGAGACCCCTCTGGGGCCAACGTCCTGACTTTC,CSAINRDPSGANVLTF
few,TRBV6-6,TRBJ1-5,-,TGTGCCAGCAGTTACTCGAGCAGGGTTTTAAGTCAGCCCCAGCATTTT,CASSYSSRVLSQPQHF
many,TRBV11-2,TRBJ2-1,-,TGTGCCAGCAGCCCCCCGTACAATGAGCAGTTCTTC,CASSPPYNEQFF
-,TRBV3-1,TRBJ1-1,-,TGTGCCAGCAGCCAAACGGGGCCCCCCCGGGGACTGAACACTGAAGCTTTCTTT,CASSQTGPPRGLNTEAFF
-,TRBV4-1,TRBJ1-1,-,TGCGCCAGCAGCCAGGGACCGAACACTGAAGCTTTCTTT,CASSQGPNTEAFF
-,TRBV29-1,TRBJ2-7,-,TGCAGCGTTGAAGATCGGTCCTCCTACGAGCAGTACTTC,CSVEDRSSYEQYF
-,TRBV7-9,TRBJ2-1,-,TGTGCCCCTAGGCGAATAGGCGGTTCCTACAATGAGCAGTTCTTC,CAPRRIGGSYNEQFF
-,TRBV7-8,TRBJ2-1,TRBD2,TGTGCCAGCAGCTTAGGGTCCGGGACTAGCGGGAGGAGGAGCTCCTACAATGAGCAGTTCTTC,CASSLGSGTSGRRSSYNEQFF
-,TRBV13,TRBJ1-1,-,TGTGCCAGCAGCGGAACCGGGGGCGGTGAAGCTTTCTTT,CASSGTGGGEAFF
-,TRBV14,TRBJ2-7,-,TGTGCCAGCAGCCGTAAGGCAACCTACGAGCAGTACTTC,CASSRKATYEQYF
-,TRBV28,TRBJ1-2,-,TGTGCCAGCAGTTTAACTACAGGAGGCGGCTACACCTTC,CASSLTTGGGYTF
few,TRBV28,TRBJ1-5,-,TGTGCCAGCAGTTTGCGAGGTTCCAGGCAGCCCCAGCATTTT,CASSLRGSRQPQHF
few,TRBV28,TRBJ2-3,-,TGTGCCAGCAAGTACGGGGAAACGGGCACAGATACGCAGTATTTT,CASKYGETGTDTQYF
-,TRBV11-1,TRBJ2-1,-,TGTGCCAGCAGCTTAGCGGCGACAGTGAAGGCCTACAATGAGCAGTTCTTC,CASSLAATVKAYNEQFF
few,TRBV27,TRBJ2-7,TRBD2,TGTGCCAGCAGTTCTCTTGAGCGGGACGGCGGCTACGAGCAGTACTTC,CASSSLERDGGYEQYF
-,TRBV7-9,TRBJ2-7,-,TGTGCCAGCAGCCAACGGCGGGACTCCTCTAGGGACGAGCAGTACTTC,CASSQRRDSSRDEQYF
-,TRBV6-5,TRBJ2-7,-,TGTGCCAGCAGTTACCGGGCAGGCCATAGGGGCGAGCAGTACTTC,CASSYRAGHRGEQYF
-,TRBV4-3,TRBJ2-7,TRBD2,TGCGCCAGCAGCCAAGAGTGGATGACTAGCGGGGCCGGATACGAGCAGTACTTC,CASSQEWMTSGAGYEQYF
few,TRBV28,TRBJ2-1,-,TGTGCCAGCAGCCGGGACAACTCCTACAATGAGCAGTTCTTC,CASSRDNSYNEQFF
-,TRBV9,TRBJ1-2,-,TGTGCCAGCAGCGTAGACAGGGATGGCTACACCTTC,CASSVDRDGYTF